Below are 2 T cell receptor beta chains sequenced from a single sample in a study of blood T cell repertoires in COVID-19. Assay: immunoSEQ multiplex PCR; the TCRdb copy retains only in-frame clones and omits some. Of about 430,000 clones listed, 70% to 90% are singletons. Input material: PBMCs or T cells enriched from blood (not recorded which). The receptors stem from a woman under 30 who had been exposed to COVID-19.

This chain joins TRBV2 and TRBJ2-6; 7 bases are a match to TRBD1. Trimming cost V 4 bases and J 0 bases; bases outside gene matches: 9. CDR1 is SNHLY, CDR2 FYNNEI, per germline. The CDR3 has 18 amino acids. CDR3 region: CASSGAGTAPSGANVLTF. DNA of the CDR3: TGTGCCAGCAGTGGAGCCGGGACAGCCCCCTCTGGGGCCAACGTCCTGACTTTC.

V gene TRBV5-1 combines with J gene TRBJ2-1; 13 bases align to TRBD2. V gave up 6 bases and J gave up 10 bases; unmatched junction bases: 19. CDR3 length: 18 residues. Germline CDR1 and CDR2: SGHRS and YFSETQ. The CDR3 sequence: CASTVEGTSGTSLREQFF. As DNA, the CDR3 is TGCGCCAGCACCGTAGAGGGGACTAGCGGGACGTCTCTCCGAGAGCAGTTCTTC.